The next 30 T cell receptor beta chains were all read from a single sample in a study of PD-1 blockade in classical Hodgkin lymphoma. TCRdb's copy holds only in-frame clones and misses some; the assay was immunoSEQ multiplex PCR. The sample gives roughly 150,000 clones, around 84% of which show up once; about 9% is in the top ten. All patients experienced relapse after autologous stem cell transplantation, and brentuximab vedotin exposure was variable. Sequencing was performed on peripheral blood mononuclear cells (PBMCs), taken before the second cycle of nivolumab. The origin of the receptors is a human donor with classical Hodgkin lymphoma.

The chain recombines TRBV5-5 with TRBJ2-3; D call uncertain. From germline, CDR1 is SGHKS and CDR2 YYEKEE (reference sequence). Trimming removed 1 base from V and 2 bases from J, with 5 bases in between. CDR3 length equals 13 residues. The CDR3 is CASSLRATDTQYF. CDR3 DNA: TGTGCCAGCAGCTTGCGGGCCACAGATACGCAGTATTTT.

V usage is TRBV28 and J usage is TRBJ2-1; perhaps TRBD1 as D (6 bases). The CDR3 length is 16 residues. With 6 bases removed from V and 0 bases from J, the gap between germline ends came to 15 bases. From germline, CDR1 is MDHEN and CDR2 SYDVKM. CDR3 amino acids: CASRNYRVSSYNEQFF. The CDR3 DNA is TGTGCCAGCAGAAATTACAGGGTGAGCTCCTACAATGAGCAGTTCTTC.

V is TRBV29-1 and J is TRBJ1-2; maybe TRBD1 (5 bases). Trimming shortened V by 6 bases and J by 8 bases, and 16 bases separated the two germline ends. This CDR3 region has 12 residues. Germline V gene sequence: CDR1 SQVTM, CDR2 ANQGSEA. CDR3 coding DNA: TGCAGCGTGGGGGGGGATTTCGGCGGCTACACCTTC. Translation: CSVGGDFGGYTF. Supplemented by reference TRBV29-1 and TRBJ1-2, the full variable domain reads SAVISQKPSRDICQRGTSLTIQCQVDSQVTMMFWYRQQPGQSLTLIATANQGSEATYESGFVIDKFPISRPNLTFSTLTVSNMSPEDSSIYLCSVGGDFGGYTFGSGTRLTVV.

This rearrangement joins TRBV18 to TRBJ2-3; maybe TRBD2 (5 bases). Looked up from germline, CDR1 is KGHSH and CDR2 is LQKENI. The CDR3 loop spans 15 amino acids. Trimming took off 0 bases at V and 0 bases at J, with 7 bases between the two ends. The CDR3 is CASSPPGESTDTQYF. The CDR3 DNA follows: TGTGCCAGCTCACCACCCGGGGAAAGCACAGATACGCAGTATTTT.

The gene calls are TRBV5-1 and TRBJ1-1; D ambiguous. V gave up 4 bases and J gave up 5 bases, with 9 bases separating them. Germline-derived CDR1 and CDR2 are SGHRS and YFSETQ. The CDR3 length is 12 residues. Here the CDR3 DNA reads TGCGCCAGCAGCCCGAGTGGGACTGAAGCTTTCTTT. This encodes CASSPSGTEAFF.

The chain uses TRBV29-1 and TRBJ2-3; 11 positions agree with TRBD2. The germline gives CDR1 SQVTM, CDR2 ANQGSEA. Trimming took 5 bases from V and 3 from J; bases not matched to a gene: 4. The CDR3 spans 14 residues. The CDR3 DNA is TGCAGCGTTCCGACTAGCGGGGCTACAGATACGCAGTATTTT. Protein sequence: CSVPTSGATDTQYF.

The chain joins TRBV11-1 to TRBJ2-2; D unclear. V lost 3 bases to trimming and J lost 7 bases, with 6 bases between them. The CDR3 length is 12 residues. Looked up from germline, CDR1 is SGHAT and CDR2 is FQDESV (reference sequence). As DNA, the CDR3 is TGTGCCAGCAGCTTTCGAGGCGGGGAGCTGTTTTTT. This translates into CASSFRGGELFF.

V and J are TRBV28 and TRBJ1-1, with D possibly matching TRBD1 (5 bases). This CDR3 is 14 amino acids long. Germline V gives CDR1 MDHEN, CDR2 SYDVKM. Trimming cost V 3 bases and J 5 bases, with 13 bases left between them. CDR3 amino acids: CASSLGGEWTEAFF. The CDR3 DNA is TGTGCCAGCAGTTTGGGGGGGGAATGGACTGAAGCTTTCTTT.

The rearrangement links TRBV7-8 to TRBJ2-7; 11 bases line up with TRBD1. The CDR3 has 16 amino acids. CDR1 and CDR2 from the germline V gene are SGHVS and FQNEAQ. Germline trimming cut 5 bases from V and 0 bases from J; bases unmatched to any gene: 6. CDR3 in amino acids: CASSGGQGASSYEQYF. CDR3 bases: TGTGCCAGCAGCGGTGGACAGGGGGCGAGCTCCTACGAGCAGTACTTC. The full variable domain, its missing parts supplied by reference TRBV7-8 and TRBJ2-7, is GAGVSQSPRYKVAKRGQDVALRCDPISGHVSLFWYQQALGQGPEFLTYFQNEAQLDKSGLPSDRFFAERPEGSVSTLKIQRTQQEDSAVYLCASSGGQGASSYEQYFGPGTRLTVT.

This clone occurred a few times. V is TRBV29-1 and J is TRBJ2-7; TRBD1 matches 10 bases. This CDR3 comprises 13 residues. Losses at the gene ends were 2 bases for V and 5 bases for J; bases not matched to a gene: 3. Germline V gene lookup returns CDR1 SQVTM and CDR2 ANQGSEA. For the CDR3, the DNA is TGCAGCGTTGAAAGGGACAGGGGTAACGAGCAGTACTTC. Its protein is CSVERDRGNEQYF.

In the case of this clone: Distinct nucleotide sequences in the sample also encode this CDR3. The chain recombines TRBV28 with TRBJ2-6; 7 bases agree with TRBD1. The germline gives CDR1 MDHEN, CDR2 SYDVKM. The CDR3 has 15 residues. V dropped 4 bases and J dropped 2; count of bases not matched to a gene: 2. The CDR3 DNA sequence: TGTGCCAGCAGTTCAACAGGGGCTGGGGCCAACGTCCTGACTTTC. This translates into CASSSTGAGANVLTF.

This chain uses TRBV7-2 with TRBJ1-2; a weak D match, TRBD1 (6 bases). V lost 4 bases to trimming and J lost 8 bases, with 14 bases between them. Germline values: CDR1 SGHTA, CDR2 FQGNSA. The CDR3 totals 13 residues. CDR3 in DNA: TGTGCCAGCAGCTCAGGTGGGGGCGACGGCTACACCTTC. Protein sequence: CASSSGGGDGYTF.

V usage is TRBV6-6 and J usage is TRBJ1-5; no clear D. The CDR3 loop spans 16 amino acids. Germline V gives CDR1 MNHNY, CDR2 SVGAGI (reference sequence). Trimming pared 2 bases from V and 0 bases from J, leaving 11 bases between. The CDR3 DNA reads as TGTGCCAGCAGTTACACAGTCCCACTTAGCAATCAGCCCCAGCATTTT. This translates into CASSYTVPLSNQPQHF.

The V call is TRBV28, the J call TRBJ1-2, with a tentative D call TRBD1 (5 bases). The CDR3 covers 13 residues. Trimming cost V 8 bases and J 4 bases, with 14 bases left between them. In germline, CDR1 is MDHEN, CDR2 SYDVKM. CDR3 DNA sequence: TGTGCCAGCTCTCCACCAGGGATCTATGGCTACACCTTC. Translation gives CASSPPGIYGYTF.

This clone was detected only a few times. V and J are TRBV28 and TRBJ2-3, with TRBD2 as a possible D gene (5 bases). The CDR3 extends over 15 amino acids. In germline, CDR1 is MDHEN, CDR2 SYDVKM. With 3 bases removed from V and 2 bases from J, the gap between germline ends came to 12 bases. Here the CDR3 DNA reads TGTGCCAGCAGTTTCATCGCGGGTTACACAGATACGCAGTATTTT. This translates into CASSFIAGYTDTQYF. The full variable domain, rest sourced from reference TRBV28 and TRBJ2-3, is DVKVTQSSRYLVKRTGEKVFLECVQDMDHENMFWYRQDPGLGLRLIYFSYDVKMKEKGDIPEGYSVSREKKERFSLILESASTNQTSMYLCASSFIAGYTDTQYFGPGTRLTVL.

The chain joins TRBV27 to TRBJ2-1; tentatively, D is TRBD2 (6 bases). The CDR3 length is 13 residues. Germline CDR1 is MNHEY and CDR2 is SMNVEV (reference sequence). V was shortened by 6 bases and J by 10 bases, with 16 bases between the two germline ends. The CDR3 coding sequence is TGTGCCAGCAGCCAAGCGTGGGACTGGGAGCAGTTCTTC. Protein sequence: CASSQAWDWEQFF.

The chain uses TRBV19 and TRBJ1-5; D not resolved. Trimming removed 7 bases from V and 6 bases from J, with 13 bases in between. This CDR3 contains 13 residues. CDR1 and CDR2 from the germline V gene are LNHDA and SQIVND (reference sequence). The CDR3 region has the DNA TGTGCCAGTACCTCTTACGAAATTCAGCCCCAGCATTTT. It yields the protein CASTSYEIQPQHF.

V and J are TRBV7-2 and TRBJ1-4; D is perhaps TRBD1 (5 bases). The CDR3 consists of 14 residues. Germline loops: CDR1 SGHTA, CDR2 FQGNSA. V dropped 0 bases and J dropped 13 bases, with 15 bases sitting between them. The CDR3, as DNA: TGTGCCAGCAGCTTAGCCCTTGAGGGGCGCGCACTGTTTTTT. Amino acid sequence: CASSLALEGRALFF.

As DNA, the CDR3 is TGTGCCTCCCAATGGTCCTACGAGCAGTACTTC. The encoded protein is CASQWSYEQYF. V and J are TRBV28 and TRBJ2-7; no clear D gene. The CDR3 spans 11 residues. Per the germline V gene, CDR1 is MDHEN and CDR2 is SYDVKM. With 11 bases removed from V and 1 base from J, the gap between germline ends came to 9 bases.

In nucleotides, the CDR3 is TGTGCCAGCTACCCGGGGATCACCGGGGAGCTGTTTTTT. It codes for CASYPGITGELFF. The genes are TRBV7-6 and TRBJ2-2; a possible D gene is TRBD2 (5 bases). Trimming removed 8 bases at V and 4 bases at J, with 11 bases between. The CDR3 is 13 residues long. Germline values: CDR1 SGHVS, CDR2 FNYEAQ.

CDR3 sequence (DNA): TGTGCCAGCAGCTTAGTTTCCGGACAGTTCCAGGGGGAAGCTTTCTTT. Its protein is CASSLVSGQFQGEAFF. V is TRBV7-8 and J is TRBJ1-1; D may be TRBD1 (6 bases). CDR1 and CDR2 (germline): SGHVS, FQNEAQ. V dropped 1 base and J dropped 8 bases, with 20 bases sitting between them. The CDR3 extends over 16 amino acids.

The chain carries TRBV6-5 and TRBJ2-7, with 7 positions matching TRBD1. Germline assignment: CDR1 MNHEY and CDR2 SVGAGI. This CDR3 contains 16 residues. Trimming removed 0 bases from V and 0 bases from J; junction bases left unmatched: 5. The CDR3 is CASSYSVQGSSYEQYF. The CDR3 DNA reads TGTGCCAGCAGTTACTCGGTACAGGGGAGCTCCTACGAGCAGTACTTC.

This chain links TRBV29-1 with TRBJ1-2; D ambiguous. The germline V gene has CDR1 SQVTM and CDR2 ANQGSEA. The CDR3 consists of 13 residues. Trimming removed 3 bases at V and 4 bases at J, with 12 bases between. In DNA, the CDR3 is TGCAGCGTTGAGGCATGGACGGGCTATGGCTACACCTTC. Protein sequence: CSVEAWTGYGYTF.

The chain joins TRBV19 to TRBJ2-7; 9 bases agree with TRBD1. V was pared by 6 bases and J by 2 bases, with 8 bases of the junction left unmatched. This CDR3 spans 15 amino acids. Germline CDR1 reads LNHDA; CDR2 reads SQIVND (reference sequence). CDR3 protein: CASSKRGQGAYEQYF. As DNA, the CDR3 is TGTGCCAGTAGCAAACGGGGACAGGGAGCCTACGAGCAGTACTTC. Full variable domain (remainder filled in from reference TRBV19 and TRBJ2-7): DGGITQSPKYLFRKEGQNVTLSCEQNLNHDAMYWYRQDPGQGLRLIYYSQIVNDFQKGDIAEGYSVSREKKESFPLTVTSAQKNPTAFYLCASSKRGQGAYEQYFGPGTRLTVT.

This clone has a handful of counts. The CDR3 nucleotides read TGTGCCAGCTCAGATAGAGTGGAGACCCAGTACTTC. This sequence encodes CASSDRVETQYF. The chain has TRBV18 and TRBJ2-5; D ambiguous. Germline assignment: CDR1 KGHSH and CDR2 LQKENI. The CDR3 loop spans 12 amino acids. The V gene lost 5 bases and the J gene lost 5 bases, with 9 bases spanning the gap.

The J gene is TRBJ2-6, the V gene TRBV7-2; D is unresolved. Germline CDR1 and CDR2: SGHTA and FQGNSA. The CDR3 has 13 residues. V lost 1 base to trimming and J lost 3 bases, with 1 base between them. The CDR3 nucleotides read TGTGCCAGCAGCTTAGTTGGGGCCAACGTCCTGACTTTC. Its translation is CASSLVGANVLTF.

A single count supports this clone. The chain combines TRBV7-9 with TRBJ1-2; D uncertain. V was clipped by 5 bases and J by 4 bases, with 11 bases between them. Per germline, CDR1 SEHNR and CDR2 FQNEAQ (reference sequence). This CDR3 is built from 13 residues. In DNA, the CDR3 is TGTGCCAGCAGCCCCATCCGGGGCTATGGCTACACCTTC. Its protein product is CASSPIRGYGYTF. Based on the CDR3 plus reference TRBV7-9 and TRBJ1-2, the full variable domain is DTGVSQNPRHKITKRGQNVTFRCDPISEHNRLYWYRQTLGQGPEFLTYFQNEAQLEKSRLLSDRFSAERPKGSFSTLEIQRTEQGDSAMYLCASSPIRGYGYTFGSGTRLTVV.

This clone has at least ten counts. V is TRBV5-1 and J is TRBJ2-3; 7 nucleotides align to TRBD2. The junction had 1 base not matched to a gene; V was cut back by 3 bases and J by 3 bases. The CDR3 has 13 amino acids. In germline, CDR1 is SGHRS, CDR2 YFSETQ. The CDR3 here is CASSWEGTDTQYF. CDR3 sequence (DNA): TGCGCCAGCAGCTGGGAGGGTACAGATACGCAGTATTTT.

The rearrangement links TRBV27 to TRBJ2-1; TRBD2 agrees at 13 bases. V lost 4 bases, J lost 7 bases, and 7 bases stayed unmatched. CDR1 and CDR2 from the germline V gene are MNHEY and SMNVEV (reference sequence). The CDR3 contains 16 residues. The CDR3 here is CASSSGLAGAWNEQFF. In DNA form, the CDR3 reads TGTGCCAGCAGTTCTGGACTAGCGGGGGCATGGAATGAGCAGTTCTTC.

The chain joins TRBV9 to TRBJ1-6; 7 bases agree with TRBD1. With 0 bases clipped from V and 10 bases from J, the junction kept 7 bases outside the gene matches. The germline CDR1 and CDR2 sequences are SGDLS and YYNGEE. The CDR3 has 15 residues. The CDR3: CASSVEGGAVSPLHF. DNA of the CDR3: TGTGCCAGCAGCGTAGAAGGGGGCGCGGTGTCACCCCTCCACTTT.